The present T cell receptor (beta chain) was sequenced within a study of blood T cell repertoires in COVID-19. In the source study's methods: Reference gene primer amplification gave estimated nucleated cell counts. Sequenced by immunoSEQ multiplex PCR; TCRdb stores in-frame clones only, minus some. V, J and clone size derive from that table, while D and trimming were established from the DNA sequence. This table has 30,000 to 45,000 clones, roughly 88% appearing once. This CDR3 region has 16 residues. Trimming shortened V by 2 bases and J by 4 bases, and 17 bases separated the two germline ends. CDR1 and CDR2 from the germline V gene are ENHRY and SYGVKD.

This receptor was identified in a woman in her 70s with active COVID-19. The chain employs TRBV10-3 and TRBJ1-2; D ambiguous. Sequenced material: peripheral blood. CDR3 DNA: TGTGCCATCAGTGAGATCAATTGGCAATCGCCCTATGGCTACACCTTC. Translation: CAISEINWQSPYGYTF.